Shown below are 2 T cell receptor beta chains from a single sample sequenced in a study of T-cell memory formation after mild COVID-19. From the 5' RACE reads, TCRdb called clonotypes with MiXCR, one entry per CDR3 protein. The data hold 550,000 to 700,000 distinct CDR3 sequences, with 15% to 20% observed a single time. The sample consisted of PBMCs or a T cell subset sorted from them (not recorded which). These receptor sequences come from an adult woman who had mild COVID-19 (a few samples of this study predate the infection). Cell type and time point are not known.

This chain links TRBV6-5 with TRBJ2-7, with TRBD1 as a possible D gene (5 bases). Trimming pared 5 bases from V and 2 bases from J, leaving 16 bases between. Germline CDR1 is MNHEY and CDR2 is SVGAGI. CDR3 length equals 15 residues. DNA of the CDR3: TGTGCCAGCAGTCCTGACAGCGCTGCAACCTACGAGCAGTACTTC. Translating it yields CASSPDSAATYEQYF.

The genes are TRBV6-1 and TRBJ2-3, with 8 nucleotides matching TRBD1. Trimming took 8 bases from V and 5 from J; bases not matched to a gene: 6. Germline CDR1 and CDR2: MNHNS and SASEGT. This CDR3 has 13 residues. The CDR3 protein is CASGRTGKDTQYF. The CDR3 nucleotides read TGTGCCAGCGGAAGGACAGGGAAAGATACGCAGTATTTT.